This T cell receptor (beta chain) was identified during a study of Ad26.COV2.S vaccination and SARS-CoV-2 variants. At the level of the study: Intramuscularly, Ad26.COV2.S was given either once or twice, 56 days apart.

Here immunoSEQ multiplex PCR was the method, and the copy in TCRdb shows in-frame clones only, minus some. Here the sample spans some 410,000 clones, about 92% being singletons. Treatment: some 20 received Ad26.COV2.S at low or high dose, single or two shots; about 5 received placebo; per-sample allocation not given. It was on day 63 after the first vaccine or placebo injection that samples were taken. Cohort 1b enrolled adults aged 18-55 years in Boston. Its platform was an Ad26 vector, and its expressed antigen was Wuhan-strain SARS-CoV-2 spike. Germline lookup yields CDR1 LNHDA and CDR2 SQIVND (reference sequence). The CDR3 consists of 15 residues. Trimming pared 8 bases from V and 1 base from J, leaving 14 bases between.

The receptor was isolated from a person between 18 and 60 years old who received the Ad26.COV2.S COVID-19 vaccine or a placebo. The rearrangement joins TRBV19 to TRBJ2-2; D might be TRBD1 (5 bases). This material consisted of peripheral blood, taken in a trial of Ad26.COV2.S vaccine versus placebo. DNA for the CDR3: TGTGCCAGTTTGAAGGGGTATAGGAACACCGGGGAGCTGTTTTTT. Translation: CASLKGYRNTGELFF.